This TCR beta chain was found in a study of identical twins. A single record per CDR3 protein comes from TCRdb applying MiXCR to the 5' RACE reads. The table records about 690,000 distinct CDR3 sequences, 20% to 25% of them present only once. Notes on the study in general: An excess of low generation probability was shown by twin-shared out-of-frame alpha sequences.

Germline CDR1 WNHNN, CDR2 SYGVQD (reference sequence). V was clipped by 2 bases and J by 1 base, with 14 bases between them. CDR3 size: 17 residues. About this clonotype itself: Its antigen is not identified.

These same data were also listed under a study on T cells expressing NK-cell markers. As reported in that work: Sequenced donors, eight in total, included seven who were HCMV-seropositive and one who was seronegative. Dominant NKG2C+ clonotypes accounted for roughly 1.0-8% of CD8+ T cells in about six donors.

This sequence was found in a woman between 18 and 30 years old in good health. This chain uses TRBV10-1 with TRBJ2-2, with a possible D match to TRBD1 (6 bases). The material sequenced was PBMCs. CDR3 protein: CASSEAGRGENTGELFF. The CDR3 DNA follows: TGCGCCAGCAGTGAGGCGGGCAGGGGAGAGAACACCGGGGAGCTGTTTTTT.